These 5 T cell receptor beta chains originate from one sample sequenced in a study of T cell responses to AZD1222 COVID-19 vaccine. The assay was immunoSEQ multiplex PCR, and TCRdb's table has in-frame clones only and misses some. This sample has about 99,000 clones, with around nine tenths found just once. Material: peripheral blood, obtained on day 0 of AZD1222 vaccination. These receptor sequences come from an adult in good health.

V usage is TRBV9 and J usage is TRBJ1-1; D might be TRBD1 (6 bases). V gave up 3 bases and J gave up 8 bases, with 14 bases separating them. The CDR3 is 13 amino acids. From germline, CDR1 is SGDLS and CDR2 YYNGEE. The CDR3 DNA reads as TGTGCCAGCAGCGGATACGACAGGCCCGAAGCTTTCTTT. This gives the protein CASSGYDRPEAFF. Full variable domain (missing parts from reference TRBV9 and TRBJ1-1): DSGVTQTPKHLITATGQRVTLRCSPRSGDLSVYWYQQSLDQGLQFLIQYYNGEERAKGNILERFSAQQFPDLHSELNLSSLELGDSALYFCASSGYDRPEAFFGQGTRLTVV.

The DNA for the CDR3 is TGCGCCAGCGCTTCCGGGACAGGGGCCAACGAGCAGTACTTC. It is translated as CASASGTGANEQYF. The chain recombines TRBV5-1 with TRBJ2-7; TRBD1 agrees at 10 bases. CDR1 SGHRS and CDR2 YFSETQ come from the germline V gene. This CDR3 has 14 amino acids. J gave up 5 bases and V 7 bases, and 9 bases lay outside the gene matches.

The rearrangement links TRBV7-9 to TRBJ1-4; 9 bases fit TRBD1. This CDR3 comprises 15 residues. The V gene's germline CDR1 is SEHNR and CDR2 FQNEAQ (reference sequence). V lost 5 bases, J lost 4 bases, and 5 bases stayed unmatched. The CDR3 here is CASSLGTGFNEKLFF. The DNA of the CDR3 is TGTGCCAGCAGCCTCGGGACAGGGTTTAATGAAAAACTGTTTTTT.

This sequence joins TRBV10-3 and TRBJ1-5; D unresolved. This CDR3 contains 13 residues. V was trimmed by 3 bases and J by 2 bases, leaving 5 bases between them. Germline loops: CDR1 ENHRY, CDR2 SYGVKD. Here the CDR3 reads CAISDKGNQPQHF. In DNA, the CDR3 is TGTGCCATCAGTGATAAGGGCAATCAGCCCCAGCATTTT.

The genes are TRBV7-9 and TRBJ2-3, with D possibly TRBD2 on 6 matching bases. Germline V lookup: CDR1 SEHNR, CDR2 FQNEAQ (reference sequence). The V end was cut by 10 bases, the J end by 1 base, with 15 bases between. The length of the CDR3 is 14 residues. CDR3 region: CATQAGGGTDTQYF. DNA for the CDR3: TGTGCCACCCAGGCCGGGGGTGGCACAGATACGCAGTATTTT.